Sequencing of this T cell receptor beta chain was carried out in a study of shared clonotypes between healthy human individuals. Study-level information: Each donor had three CD4 naive, three CD4 memory, two CD8 naive and one CD8 memory plate. Study-wide results and limits: Depth was large, yet rarefaction showed that sorted-subset sequencing was incomplete. The sole specimen, blood, was sampled, and tissue repertoires likely differ.

Those who donated, Caucasian adults without exception, all lived in Nashville, Tennessee. Worth noting for this clone: The antigen is unknown.

Only in-frame clones appear in the TCRdb table, and some are missing; sequencing was by immunoSEQ multiplex PCR. The sample has fewer than 400,000 clones; roughly 70% are singletons. This CDR3 comprises 15 residues. V shed 5 bases, J shed 1 base, and the junction held 6 bases outside the gene matches. Germline values: CDR1 SEHNR, CDR2 FQNEAQ (reference sequence). The TCR was taken from a man between 25 and 39 years old in good health. The chain uses TRBV7-9 and TRBJ1-1, with 8 positions matching TRBD1. Sequencing was performed on memory CD4+ T cells sorted from blood. The sample's subset: CD45RA-negative fraction. CDR3 in amino acids: CASSPPGGRNTEAFF. The CDR3 region has the DNA TGTGCCAGCAGCCCACCAGGGGGCCGGAACACTGAAGCTTTCTTT.